This T cell receptor (beta chain) appears in the sequencing data of a study of blood T cells in healthy people across ages. The second PCR ran about 7 to 12 cycles with a sample-barcoded 5' primer and J-beta primers. From the 5' RACE reads, TCRdb called clonotypes with MiXCR, one entry per CDR3 protein. The repertoire holds about 830,000 distinct CDR3 sequences, roughly 60% seen once, with roughly 20% in the top ten. Sequenced material: blood. The TCR sequence derives from a man aged 30 to 39 in good health.

The CDR3 spells CASSRLGSEQYF. The CDR3 DNA sequence: TGTGCCAGCAGCCGCCTCGGTTCAGAGCAGTACTTC. The chain recombines TRBV6-5 with TRBJ2-5, with D unclear. The germline V and J ends were trimmed by 6 bases and 11 bases, with 16 bases remaining between them. The V gene's germline CDR1 is MNHEY and CDR2 SVGAGI. This CDR3 has 12 amino acids.